These 27 T cell receptor beta chains were sequenced from one sample in a study of identical twins. TCRdb re-analysed the 5' RACE reads in MiXCR, keeping a single row per CDR3 protein. The table lists about 550,000 distinct CDR3 sequences, approximately 20% of them singletons. These data also featured in a second study, about yellow fever vaccine responses in identical twins.

Sequencing was performed on CD4+ T cells sorted from blood. These receptors were collected from a woman younger than 35 in good health.

DNA of the CDR3: TGTGCCAGCAGTATACTACAGGGGGTCGAGCAGTACTTC. Amino acid sequence: CASSILQGVEQYF. The chain couples TRBV12-3 or TRBV12-4 to TRBJ2-7; 8 positions agree with TRBD1. The CDR3 extends over 13 amino acids. V trimming: 5 bases; J trimming: 6 bases; junction bases outside the gene matches: 6.

J is TRBJ2-7 and V is TRBV13; no firm D call. Germline CDR1 PRHDT, CDR2 FYEKMQ (reference sequence). The CDR3 consists of 14 residues. With 0 bases removed from V and 4 bases from J, the gap between germline ends came to 10 bases. The CDR3 DNA follows: TGTGCCAGCAGCTTAGGCATAAGTGGATACGAGCAGTACGTC. It specifies CASSLGISGYEQYV.

The V and J genes are TRBV6-2 or TRBV6-3 and TRBJ2-6, with 7 bases that match TRBD2. Germline V gene sequence: CDR1 MNHEY, CDR2 SVGEGT. Unmatched junction bases numbered 13, after V lost 2 bases and J lost 0 bases. The CDR3 consists of 20 residues. The DNA of the CDR3 is TGTGCCAGCAGTTACGTTAGGTGGCTAGCGGAGGGCTCTGGGGCCAACGTCCTGACTTTC. Residues: CASSYVRWLAEGSGANVLTF.

V usage is TRBV5-1 and J usage is TRBJ2-5; D may be TRBD1 (5 bases). CDR3 length equals 16 residues. CDR1 and CDR2 (germline): SGHRS, YFSETQ. Trimming took 1 base from V and 1 from J, leaving 14 bases between them. CDR3 amino acids: CASSLSDSPIQETQYF. The CDR3 region has the DNA TGCGCCAGCAGCTTGAGCGACAGCCCTATCCAAGAGACCCAGTACTTC.

The genes are TRBV10-3 and TRBJ2-1; 7 positions agree with TRBD2. The V gene end was trimmed by 0 bases and the J gene end by 3 bases; junction bases not matched to a gene: 8. The CDR3 spans 17 residues. Looked up from germline, CDR1 is ENHRY and CDR2 is SYGVKD. The CDR3 DNA follows: TGTGCCATCAGTGAGTCCCATAGCGGGTCAGGCTACAATGAGCAGTTCTTC. Its protein product is CAISESHSGSGYNEQFF.

This clonotype showed up just a few times. The V and J genes are TRBV6-1 and TRBJ1-5; 7 nucleotides agree with TRBD1. The ends lost 5 bases at V and 4 bases at J; junction bases unmatched: 5. The CDR3 extends over 14 amino acids. Germline V gene sequence: CDR1 MNHNS, CDR2 SASEGT. The CDR3 loop is CASSRTGLNQPQHF. The CDR3 DNA reads TGTGCCAGCAGTCGGACAGGCTTAAATCAGCCCCAGCATTTT.

This clonotype was seen a few times. The genes are TRBV10-3 and TRBJ2-4; a possible D gene is TRBD2 (6 bases). Trimming left V 10 bases short and J 6 bases short, with 16 bases between. The CDR3 has 13 residues. Germline V gives CDR1 ENHRY, CDR2 SYGVKD. The CDR3 coding sequence is TGTGCCACCGAGGGAGGCGACAGAAACATTCAGTACTTC. Its protein is CATEGGDRNIQYF.

This clonotype was seen a few times. The rearrangement links TRBV21-1 to TRBJ2-3; the table's D call TRBD2 went unverified against the DNA. TRBV21-1 represents a pseudogene. This CDR3 has 16 residues. This CDR3 reads CASGEPTRDDTDTQYF. The CDR3 region has the DNA TGTGCCAGCGGTGAACCGACTAGGGACGACACAGATACGCAGTATTTT.

Turning to this clonotype: A junction boundary mismatches the germline segment, possibly from a read error. The chain joins TRBV20-1 to TRBJ2-1; 7 bases align to TRBD2. In germline, CDR1 is DFQATT, CDR2 SNEGSKA (reference sequence). This CDR3 comprises 12 residues. The CDR3 sequence: CSASPLPGDYQF. The CDR3 DNA sequence: TGCAGTGCTAGCCCCCTCCCGGGGGACTACCAATTC.

The sample holds a few counts of this clonotype. This sequence joins TRBV5-4 and TRBJ2-7; 8 bases are a match to TRBD2. Germline CDR1 reads SGHNT; CDR2 reads YYREEE (reference sequence). This CDR3 is built from 14 residues. The V and J ends lost 3 bases and 8 bases, in that order; junction bases with no gene match: 10. The CDR3 bases are TGTGCCAGCAGCTCTACCGGGGGGGGACTCCAGCAGTACGTC. Its translation is CASSSTGGGLQQYV.

The chain uses TRBV12-3 or TRBV12-4 and TRBJ2-3; D perhaps matches TRBD1 (6 bases). Trimming left V 6 bases short and J 10 bases short, with 14 bases between. The CDR3 is 12 amino acids. The CDR3 sequence: CASRYRDGAQYF. The DNA of the CDR3 is TGTGCCAGCAGGTACAGGGATGGGGCGCAGTATTTT.

This clonotype was counted ten times or more. The CDR3: CASSLEGQGNQPQHF. CDR3 nucleotide sequence: TGCGCCAGCAGCTTGGAGGGACAGGGCAATCAGCCCCAGCATTTT. The chain is built from TRBV5-1 and TRBJ1-5, with 8 bases aligning to TRBD1. This CDR3 comprises 15 residues. From germline, CDR1 is SGHRS and CDR2 YFSETQ. V trimming: 0 bases; J trimming: 2 bases; junction bases outside the gene matches: 1.

This chain links TRBV3-1 with TRBJ1-6; a weak D match, TRBD1 (6 bases). There are 14 residues in the CDR3. Looked up from germline, CDR1 is LGHDT and CDR2 is YNNKEL (reference sequence). V was pared by 7 bases and J by 10 bases, with 17 bases between. The CDR3 sequence is CASNFGQPSSPLHF. CDR3 DNA: TGTGCCAGCAATTTCGGACAGCCTTCCTCACCCCTCCACTTT.

In its sample, this clonotype was seen a few times. This chain connects TRBV5-6 to TRBJ1-5; D unclear. The V end lost 2 bases, the J end lost 0 bases, and 15 bases lay between the germline ends. The CDR3 is 17 residues long. The germline gives CDR1 SGHDT, CDR2 YYEEEE. This CDR3 reads CASSFGQDLYSNQPQHF. The CDR3 bases are TGTGCCAGCAGCTTCGGGCAGGACCTTTATAGCAATCAGCCCCAGCATTTT.

This clonotype was counted only a few times. The genes are TRBV6-1 and TRBJ2-3, with no clear D. Germline-derived CDR1 and CDR2 are MNHNS and SASEGT. V shed 5 bases and J shed 0 bases, with 18 bases lying between them. There are 17 residues in the CDR3. In DNA, the CDR3 is TGTGCCAGCAGTCCTGGGTTCGCAGCAACTAGCACAGATACGCAGTATTTT. As protein: CASSPGFAATSTDTQYF.

The V and J genes are TRBV3-1 and TRBJ2-1; D unresolved. The CDR3 loop spans 12 amino acids. V was trimmed by 3 bases and J by 9 bases, leaving 9 bases between them. Germline CDR1 and CDR2: LGHDT and YNNKEL (reference sequence). DNA of the CDR3: TGTGCCAGCAGCCAGAGACGGGTTGAGCAGTTCTTC. Protein: CASSQRRVEQFF.

This clonotype was counted only a few times. The V gene is TRBV5-1, the J gene TRBJ2-3; D may be TRBD2 (6 bases). The germline V gene encodes CDR1 SGHRS and CDR2 YFSETQ. Trimming took off 4 bases at V and 0 bases at J, with 15 bases between the two ends. The CDR3 extends over 16 amino acids. This CDR3 is CASSPGLFPSTDTQYF. CDR3 DNA sequence: TGCGCCAGCAGCCCCGGACTATTTCCCAGCACAGATACGCAGTATTTT. Full variable domain (rest looked up from reference TRBV5-1 and TRBJ2-3): KAGVTQTPRYLIKTRGQQVTLSCSPISGHRSVSWYQQTPGQGLQFLFEYFSETQRNKGNFPGRFSGRQFSNSRSEMNVSTLELGDSALYLCASSPGLFPSTDTQYFGPGTRLTVL.

V and J are TRBV11-2 and TRBJ1-1; 8 nucleotides agree with TRBD1. The germline V gene encodes CDR1 SGHAT and CDR2 FQNNGV. The V gene end was trimmed by 2 bases and the J gene end by 3 bases; junction bases not matched to a gene: 5. CDR3 length: 15 residues. The CDR3 bases are TGTGCCAGCAGCTTACTTGGACAGGGAGACACTGAAGCTTTCTTT. As protein: CASSLLGQGDTEAFF.

This chain connects TRBV29-1 to TRBJ2-1, with D unclear. CDR1 and CDR2 (germline): SQVTM, ANQGSEA. The CDR3 loop spans 13 amino acids. Trimming removed 3 bases from V and 0 bases from J, with 6 bases in between. CDR3 sequence reads: CSVDPGSYNEQFF. CDR3 DNA sequence: TGCAGCGTTGACCCAGGCTCCTACAATGAGCAGTTCTTC.

The chain joins TRBV11-1 to TRBJ2-1, with 8 bases identical to TRBD2. Germline CDR1 and CDR2: SGHAT and FQDESV (reference sequence). The CDR3 extends over 18 amino acids. The V and J ends lost 5 bases and 3 bases, in that order; junction bases with no gene match: 15. The DNA for the CDR3 is TGTGCCAGCAGCCGACCTATCGTATCGGGGGGGGGCTACAATGAGCAGTTCTTC. The encoded protein is CASSRPIVSGGGYNEQFF.

V gene TRBV7-9 combines with J gene TRBJ1-3, with D possibly TRBD1 on 6 matching bases. The germline V gene has CDR1 SEHNR and CDR2 FQNEAQ (reference sequence). Trimming left V 2 bases short and J 3 bases short, with 8 bases between. The CDR3 loop spans 14 amino acids. The CDR3 coding sequence is TGTGCCAGCAGCTTAATCAGGGGTGGAAACACCATATATTTT. It yields the protein CASSLIRGGNTIYF.

This clonotype was seen a few times. The genes are TRBV28 and TRBJ2-1, with D uncertain. The CDR3 has 16 residues. Trimming shortened V by 6 bases and J by 3 bases, and 18 bases separated the two germline ends. The germline V gene encodes CDR1 MDHEN and CDR2 SYDVKM. DNA of the CDR3: TGTGCCAGCAGCCCTGCCGTGGTAGCCCACTACAATGAGCAGTTCTTC. This sequence encodes CASSPAVVAHYNEQFF.

This clonotype was seen ten or more times. The chain uses TRBV27 and TRBJ2-2; D remains ambiguous. The CDR3 is made up of 13 amino acids. Germline values: CDR1 MNHEY, CDR2 SMNVEV (reference sequence). Trimming cost V 3 bases and J 3 bases, with 5 bases left between them. CDR3 residues: CASSFLDTGELFF. Here the CDR3 DNA reads TGTGCCAGCAGTTTCCTGGACACCGGGGAGCTGTTTTTT.

The chain joins TRBV6-1 to TRBJ2-1, with 8 bases identical to TRBD1. The length of the CDR3 is 16 residues. Looked up from germline, CDR1 is MNHNS and CDR2 is SASEGT. V was pared by 6 bases and J by 0 bases, with 7 bases of the junction left unmatched. CDR3 sequence reads: CASRSGGRSSYNEQFF. In DNA, the CDR3 is TGTGCCAGCAGATCAGGGGGCCGGAGCTCCTACAATGAGCAGTTCTTC.

The rearrangement links TRBV12-3 or TRBV12-4 to TRBJ2-7; TRBD1 matches 7 bases. After removal of 4 bases from V and 6 bases from J, the junction contained 9 bases not matched to a gene. The CDR3 loop spans 14 amino acids. For the CDR3, the DNA is TGTGCCAGCAGTTCCGGGACAGCCCTGCCCGAGCAGTACTTC. This gives the protein CASSSGTALPEQYF.

This chain links TRBV5-1 with TRBJ2-5; D possibly uses TRBD1 or TRBD2 (7 bases each). Trimming shortened V by 4 bases and J by 5 bases, and 18 bases separated the two germline ends. The germline CDR1 and CDR2 sequences are SGHRS and YFSETQ. This CDR3 contains 15 residues. This chain's CDR3 is CASSQQGEGFETQYF. As DNA, the CDR3 is TGCGCCAGCAGCCAGCAGGGGGAGGGTTTCGAGACCCAGTACTTC. The full variable domain, with the rest looked up from reference TRBV5-1 and TRBJ2-5, is KAGVTQTPRYLIKTRGQQVTLSCSPISGHRSVSWYQQTPGQGLQFLFEYFSETQRNKGNFPGRFSGRQFSNSRSEMNVSTLELGDSALYLCASSQQGEGFETQYFGPGTRLLVL.

The chain is built from TRBV2 and TRBJ2-5; D might be TRBD1 (6 bases). Germline CDR1 is SNHLY and CDR2 is FYNNEI. This CDR3 region has 14 residues. With 3 bases removed from V and 7 bases from J, the gap between germline ends came to 15 bases. DNA of the CDR3: TGTGCCAGCAGTGATCCTTTAAGGGGGTGGACCCAGTACTTC. Its translation is CASSDPLRGWTQYF.